This T cell receptor (beta chain) came from a study of early T cells in non-severe SARS-CoV-2 infection. Looking at the study overall: Sequencing input comprised bulk RNA from unsorted whole blood; chain pairing was not available. Points from the study as a whole: Clonotype matching in VDJdb favored anti-spike CD8 responses and did not capture private and CD4 specificities.

Individual cDNA molecules were tagged with unique molecular identifiers. MiXCR, applied by TCRdb to the 5' RACE reads, yields one record per CDR3 protein. This table has 45,000 to 70,000 distinct CDR3 sequences, approximately 6% appearing once. For this clonotype: Its antigen is still unknown.

CDR3 size: 14 residues. The germline CDR1 and CDR2 sequences are KGHDR and SFDVKD. The junction had 12 bases not matched to a gene; V was cut back by 9 bases and J by 5 bases. Material for sequencing was whole blood. This clonotype was obtained from an adult who was a healthcare worker with PCR-confirmed SARS-CoV-2 infection or an uninfected control (not recorded which). The chain employs TRBV24-1 and TRBJ2-7, with TRBD1 matching over 7 bases. The CDR3 loop is CATLFPRGIHEQYF. The CDR3 nucleotides read TGTGCCACCCTATTTCCCAGGGGGATCCACGAGCAGTACTTC.